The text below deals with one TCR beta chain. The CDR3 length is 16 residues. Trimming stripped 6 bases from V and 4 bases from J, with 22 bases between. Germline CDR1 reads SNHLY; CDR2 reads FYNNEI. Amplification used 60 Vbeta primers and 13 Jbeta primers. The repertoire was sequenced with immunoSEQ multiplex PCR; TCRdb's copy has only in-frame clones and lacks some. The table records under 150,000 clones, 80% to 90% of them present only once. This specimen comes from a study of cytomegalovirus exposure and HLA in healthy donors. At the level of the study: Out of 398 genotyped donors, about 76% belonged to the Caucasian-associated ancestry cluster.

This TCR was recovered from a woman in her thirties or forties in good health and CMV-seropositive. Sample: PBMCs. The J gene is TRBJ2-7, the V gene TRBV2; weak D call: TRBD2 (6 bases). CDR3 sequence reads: CASSPGGGKRAYEQYF. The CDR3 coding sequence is TGTGCCAGCAGCCCCGGTGGGGGGAAACGGGCGTACGAGCAGTACTTC.